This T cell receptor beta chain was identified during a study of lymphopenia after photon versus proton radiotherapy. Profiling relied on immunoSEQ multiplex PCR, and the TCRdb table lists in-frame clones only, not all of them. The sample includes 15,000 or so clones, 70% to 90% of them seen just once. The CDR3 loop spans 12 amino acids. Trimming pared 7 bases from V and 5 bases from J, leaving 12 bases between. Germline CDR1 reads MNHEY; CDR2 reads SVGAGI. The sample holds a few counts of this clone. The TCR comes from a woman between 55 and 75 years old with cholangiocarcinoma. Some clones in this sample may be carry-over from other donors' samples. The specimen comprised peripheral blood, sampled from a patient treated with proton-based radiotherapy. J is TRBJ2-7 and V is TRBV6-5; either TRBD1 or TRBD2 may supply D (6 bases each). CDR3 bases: TGTGCCAGCACCGGGGGCTCACACGAGCAGTACTTC. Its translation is CASTGGSHEQYF.